Presented here are 4 T cell receptor beta chains from one specimen sequenced in a study of cytomegalovirus exposure and HLA in healthy donors. Vbeta (60) and Jbeta (13) primers were used in the PCR. Libraries were prepared by immunoSEQ multiplex PCR; TCRdb keeps only in-frame clonotypes and omits some of them. The table has approximately 140,000 clones, approximately 82% seen once; the top ten hold around 2%. Sequenced input: PBMCs. Source of these receptors: a middle-aged woman in good health and CMV-seronegative.

In its sample, this clone was seen a few times. The rearrangement uses TRBV7-9 and TRBJ1-2, with D possibly being TRBD1 (6 bases). The V end lost 5 bases, the J end lost 4 bases, and 20 bases lay between the germline ends. The length of the CDR3 is 16 residues. CDR1 is SEHNR, CDR2 FQNEAQ, per germline (reference sequence). The CDR3 DNA reads as TGTGCCAGCAGCCTCGAGGGGGACCCGGGGGGCTATGGCTACACCTTC. Encoded protein: CASSLEGDPGGYGYTF.

This CDR3 is CASRSGGTYEQYF. Here the CDR3 DNA reads TGTGCCAGCAGGTCAGGGGGTACCTACGAGCAGTACTTC. The chain is built from TRBV27 and TRBJ2-7; 7 nucleotides align to TRBD1. CDR1 and CDR2 from the germline V gene are MNHEY and SMNVEV (reference sequence). The CDR3 extends over 13 amino acids. V trimming: 6 bases; J trimming: 2 bases; junction bases outside the gene matches: 4.

The genes are TRBV2 and TRBJ2-7, with 8 nucleotides matching TRBD1. The CDR3 runs 15 residues. CDR1 is SNHLY and CDR2 is FYNNEI in the germline V gene. Unmatched junction bases numbered 7, after V lost 6 bases and J lost 0 bases. The CDR3 nucleotides are TGTGCCAGCAGGAGGGACAGGCAGGGCTCCTACGAGCAGTACTTC. Amino acid sequence: CASRRDRQGSYEQYF.

This chain links TRBV5-8 with TRBJ2-5, with D perhaps TRBD2 (5 bases). In germline, CDR1 is SGHTS, CDR2 YDEGEE. This CDR3 has 15 amino acids. V was trimmed by 1 base and J by 4 bases, leaving 14 bases between them. The CDR3 spells CASSLSHFGGETQYF. CDR3 sequence (DNA): TGTGCCAGCAGCTTGTCCCACTTTGGAGGAGAGACCCAGTACTTC.